The TCR beta chain under discussion was sequenced for a study of cytomegalovirus exposure and HLA in healthy donors. Between the trimmed V and J ends, which lost 8 bases and 6 bases, there was a span of 17 bases. The V gene's germline CDR1 is ENHRY and CDR2 SYGVKD. The CDR3 is 13 amino acids. The primer mix had 60 Vbeta and 13 Jbeta primers. Profiled with immunoSEQ multiplex PCR; TCRdb holds only in-frame clones, not every one. This table has about 36,000 clones, roughly two thirds appearing once. Material for sequencing was PBMCs. The genes are TRBV10-3 and TRBJ2-7; D is possibly TRBD2 (5 bases). This receptor was identified in a man aged 25 to 45 in good health and CMV-seronegative. CDR3 loop: CAIGTEAYSEQYF. CDR3 nucleotides: TGTGCCATCGGTACGGAGGCTTACTCCGAGCAGTACTTC.